Below are 26 T cell receptor beta chains sequenced from a single sample in a study of CD8 T cells in Susac syndrome. With random hexamers, reverse transcription was performed on roughly 0.5 to 1 ug of RNA. Via MiXCR, TCRdb re-called the immunoSEQ multiplex PCR reads, giving one row per CDR3 protein. The data contain approximately 120,000 distinct CDR3 sequences, just under 95% of them singletons. Input material: CD8+ T cells from PBMCs. The receptors come from a human donor with Susac syndrome.

V is TRBV6-1 and J is TRBJ1-6; D is unresolved. CDR3 length: 16 residues. V was trimmed by 3 bases and J by 3 bases, leaving 12 bases between them. The germline CDR1 and CDR2 sequences are MNHNS and SASEGT. The CDR3 bases are TGTGCCAGCAGTGAGACCGGACTGAGCTATAATTCACCCCTCCACTTT. Its protein product is CASSETGLSYNSPLHF.

In this sample, this clonotype turned up once. The chain links TRBV9 to TRBJ1-6; D is unclear. The CDR3 is made up of 15 amino acids. The germline V gene encodes CDR1 SGDLS and CDR2 YYNGEE. V was cut by 3 bases and J by 10 bases, with 17 bases left in between. The CDR3 nucleotides are TGTGCCAGCAGCGCCCAAGGAGATGGAAGCTCACCCCTCCACTTT. Amino acid sequence: CASSAQGDGSSPLHF. The whole variable domain, remainder taken from reference TRBV9 and TRBJ1-6, is DSGVTQTPKHLITATGQRVTLRCSPRSGDLSVYWYQQSLDQGLQFLIQYYNGEERAKGNILERFSAQQFPDLHSELNLSSLELGDSALYFCASSAQGDGSSPLHFGNGTRLTVT.

CDR3 region: CASSEGDRGTDTQYF. CDR3 DNA: TGTGCCAGCAGCGAAGGGGACAGGGGCACAGATACGCAGTATTTT. V gene TRBV9 combines with J gene TRBJ2-3, with TRBD1 matching 9 bases. In germline, CDR1 is SGDLS, CDR2 YYNGEE. V lost 3 bases and J lost 1; bases outside the gene matches: 3. The CDR3 consists of 15 residues.

The rearrangement joins TRBV7-9 to TRBJ2-5, with D possibly matching TRBD1 (7 bases). With 5 bases removed from V and 4 bases from J, the gap between germline ends came to 17 bases. Germline CDR1 reads SEHNR; CDR2 reads FQNEAQ (reference sequence). The CDR3 length is 15 residues. The CDR3 reads CASSPPRQGGETQYF. The CDR3 DNA reads TGTGCCAGCAGCCCACCCCGGCAGGGGGGAGAGACCCAGTACTTC.

This clonotype was counted once. The genes are TRBV12-3 or TRBV12-4 and TRBJ1-2; D ambiguous. The length of the CDR3 is 13 residues. The V and J ends lost 6 bases and 8 bases respectively, with 16 bases between them. CDR3 region: CASSIGPGSGYTF. The CDR3 region has the DNA TGTGCCAGCAGCATTGGTCCGGGTAGCGGCTACACCTTC.

J is TRBJ2-5 and V is TRBV20-1; maybe TRBD1 (5 bases). The V gene's germline CDR1 is DFQATT and CDR2 SNEGSKA (reference sequence). This CDR3 region has 14 residues. The V and J ends lost 0 bases and 1 base respectively, with 9 bases between them. For the CDR3, the DNA is TGCAGTGCTAGAGACAGGGTAACCCAAGAGACCCAGTACTTC. This encodes CSARDRVTQETQYF.

The rearrangement uses TRBV20-1 and TRBJ2-1; the D gene is possibly TRBD2 (6 bases). Trimming stripped 7 bases from V and 8 bases from J, with 18 bases between. Germline V lookup: CDR1 DFQATT, CDR2 SNEGSKA (reference sequence). The length of the CDR3 is 13 residues. CDR3 in DNA: TGCAGTGGGTGGTCGGGGGAAATGGATGAGCAGTTCTTC. Translated, it gives CSGWSGEMDEQFF.

This sequence joins TRBV30 and TRBJ2-2; TRBD1 aligns across 7 bases. The junction had 2 bases not matched to a gene; V was cut back by 0 bases and J by 4 bases. The CDR3 has 14 amino acids. Germline V gene sequence: CDR1 GTSNPN, CDR2 SVGIG (reference sequence). CDR3 nucleotide sequence: TGTGCCTGGAGTGTGGGACAGACCACCGGGGAGCTGTTTTTT. Encoded protein: CAWSVGQTTGELFF.

The chain joins TRBV9 to TRBJ1-3; D not resolved. The V and J ends lost 3 bases and 0 bases respectively, with 7 bases between them. The CDR3 is 14 residues long. Germline-derived CDR1 and CDR2 are SGDLS and YYNGEE. This CDR3 is CASSGTHSGNTIYF. The DNA of the CDR3 is TGTGCCAGCAGCGGGACTCACTCTGGAAACACCATATATTTT.

DNA for the CDR3: TGTGCCAGCAGCTTAGGGGAGGGCAGGGATGGCTACACCTTC. Protein: CASSLGEGRDGYTF. The V call is TRBV7-8, the J call TRBJ1-2; D perhaps matches TRBD1 (5 bases). V was shortened by 1 base and J by 6 bases, with 12 bases between the two germline ends. This CDR3 is built from 14 residues. The V gene's germline CDR1 is SGHVS and CDR2 FQNEAQ.

V is TRBV20-1 and J is TRBJ1-2, with TRBD1 matching 8 bases. CDR1 is DFQATT and CDR2 is SNEGSKA in the germline V gene (reference sequence). V dropped 0 bases and J dropped 10; count of bases not matched to a gene: 7. CDR3 size: 13 residues. This chain's CDR3 is CSAREEAGGIYTF. The CDR3 nucleotides are TGCAGTGCTAGAGAGGAAGCAGGGGGCATCTACACCTTC.

This clonotype appeared a single time. J is TRBJ1-2 and V is TRBV4-3; D ambiguous. V was clipped by 0 bases and J by 0 bases, with 8 bases between them. The germline V gene encodes CDR1 LGHNA and CDR2 YSLEER. The CDR3 totals 15 residues. In DNA form, the CDR3 reads TGCGCCAGCAGCCAAGATTCACTGACTAACTATGGCTACACCTTC. It specifies CASSQDSLTNYGYTF.

The CDR3 sequence: CASSLPGTAQFF. The CDR3 region has the DNA TGTGCCAGCAGCCTTCCCGGGACAGCCCAGTTCTTC. The chain recombines TRBV11-3 with TRBJ2-1; 7 bases line up with TRBD1. The V and J ends lost 5 bases and 13 bases, in that order; junction bases with no gene match: 8. The CDR3 extends over 12 amino acids. Germline CDR1 SGHNT, CDR2 YENEEA.

V gene TRBV7-9 combines with J gene TRBJ1-1; D is undetermined. The V end lost 5 bases, the J end lost 0 bases, and 13 bases lay between the germline ends. CDR1 and CDR2 (germline): SEHNR, FQNEAQ (reference sequence). The CDR3 sequence is 15 residues long. CDR3 nucleotide sequence: TGTGCCAGCAGCCCCTCTACGGGTATGAACACTGAAGCTTTCTTT. Translating it yields CASSPSTGMNTEAFF.

This rearrangement joins TRBV30 to TRBJ1-4; 9 positions match TRBD1. CDR3 length: 14 residues. Looked up from germline, CDR1 is GTSNPN and CDR2 is SVGIG (reference sequence). V was clipped by 4 bases and J by 5 bases; unmatched bases: 5. The DNA for the CDR3 is TGTGCCTGGACTACCGGGACAGGGAATGAAAAACTGTTTTTT. It specifies CAWTTGTGNEKLFF.

The count of this clonotype is one. The J gene is TRBJ1-5, the V gene TRBV10-3; TRBD1 matches 8 bases. The junction had 3 bases not matched to a gene; V was cut back by 2 bases and J by 6 bases. Germline V gives CDR1 ENHRY, CDR2 SYGVKD. This CDR3 has 14 amino acids. CDR3 coding DNA: TGTGCCATCAGTGAGGGACAGGGTCTTCAGCCCCAGCATTTT. It yields the protein CAISEGQGLQPQHF.

The V and J genes are TRBV12-3 or TRBV12-4 and TRBJ2-1; 13 nucleotides match TRBD2. This CDR3 contains 15 residues. V trimming: 5 bases; J trimming: 9 bases; junction bases outside the gene matches: 7. The CDR3 DNA follows: TGTGCCAGCAGTGGGAGGACTAGCGGGGGAGGTGAGCAGTTCTTC. Its translation: CASSGRTSGGGEQFF.

The V and J genes are TRBV20-1 and TRBJ2-1, with a tentative D call TRBD2 (6 bases). Trimming took 1 base from V and 0 from J, leaving 10 bases between them. The CDR3 has 15 amino acids. Germline loops: CDR1 DFQATT, CDR2 SNEGSKA (reference sequence). CDR3 protein: CSARVIGSSYNEQFF. The CDR3 nucleotides are TGCAGTGCTAGAGTAATCGGGAGCTCCTACAATGAGCAGTTCTTC.

The CDR3 loop reads CASSQLRGWDQPQHF. In DNA, the CDR3 is TGCGCCAGCAGCCAACTTCGGGGGTGGGATCAGCCCCAGCATTTT. The chain couples TRBV4-1 to TRBJ1-5; perhaps TRBD1 as D (5 bases). From germline, CDR1 is MGHRA and CDR2 YSYEKL. The CDR3 runs to 15 residues. The ends were cut back, 2 bases at V and 5 bases at J, with 13 bases in the middle.

The rearrangement uses TRBV5-6 and TRBJ2-1; D gene unclear. The germline gives CDR1 SGHDT, CDR2 YYEEEE. The CDR3 extends over 16 amino acids. Trimming left V 4 bases short and J 5 bases short, with 19 bases between. CDR3 bases: TGTGCCAGCAGCGAAAGCCATAAGCCCGTTGACAATGAGCAGTTCTTC. Protein sequence: CASSESHKPVDNEQFF.

This clonotype was recorded only once. The chain recombines TRBV18 with TRBJ2-7; 10 bases agree with TRBD2. The trim removed 6 bases at V and 3 bases at J, leaving 5 bases unmatched. The CDR3 loop spans 14 amino acids. Germline assignment: CDR1 KGHSH and CDR2 LQKENI. In DNA form, the CDR3 reads TGTGCCAGCTCGCGCCGACTAGCGGGCTACGAGCAGTACTTC. It yields the protein CASSRRLAGYEQYF.

The J gene is TRBJ2-3, the V gene TRBV6-5; D may be TRBD1 (5 bases). Germline-derived CDR1 and CDR2 are MNHEY and SVGAGI. The CDR3 has 17 amino acids. The ends were cut back, 0 bases at V and 7 bases at J, with 20 bases in the middle. CDR3 coding DNA: TGTGCCAGCAGTTACTCGAGGCAGATCGACTGGACAAATACGCAGTATTTT. This codes for CASSYSRQIDWTNTQYF.

CDR3 region: CASSRLGLASDTQYF. The CDR3, as DNA: TGCGCCAGCAGCCGACTGGGACTAGCATCAGATACGCAGTATTTT. This chain joins TRBV4-1 and TRBJ2-3, with 9 bases that match TRBD2. The CDR3 spans 15 residues. CDR1 and CDR2 from the germline V gene are MGHRA and YSYEKL. The V and J ends lost 4 bases and 4 bases, in that order; junction bases with no gene match: 6.

The chain recombines TRBV5-1 with TRBJ2-3; perhaps TRBD1 as D (6 bases). V was pared by 2 bases and J by 3 bases, with 10 bases between. Germline V gene sequence: CDR1 SGHRS, CDR2 YFSETQ. The CDR3 totals 14 residues. CDR3 DNA: TGCGCCAGCAGCTTAGAACAGGGAACAGATACGCAGTATTTT. Translation: CASSLEQGTDTQYF. The full variable domain, its missing parts supplied by reference TRBV5-1 and TRBJ2-3, is KAGVTQTPRYLIKTRGQQVTLSCSPISGHRSVSWYQQTPGQGLQFLFEYFSETQRNKGNFPGRFSGRQFSNSRSEMNVSTLELGDSALYLCASSLEQGTDTQYFGPGTRLTVL.

This chain joins TRBV13 and TRBJ1-5, with TRBD1 matching over 12 bases. From germline, CDR1 is PRHDT and CDR2 FYEKMQ (reference sequence). CDR3 length equals 18 residues. Trimming cost V 0 bases and J 1 base; bases outside gene matches: 4. CDR3 sequence reads: CASSLGGTGGPSNQPQHF. As DNA, the CDR3 is TGTGCCAGCAGCTTAGGGGGGACAGGGGGCCCCAGCAATCAGCCCCAGCATTTT.

The CDR3: CASSQGYGGGETQYF. The CDR3 coding sequence is TGTGCCAGCAGTCAGGGTTATGGAGGGGGGGAGACCCAGTACTTC. The chain has TRBV12-3 or TRBV12-4 and TRBJ2-5; TRBD1 or TRBD2 may be the D gene (6 bases each). V lost 5 bases to trimming and J lost 5 bases, with 18 bases between them. The CDR3 is made up of 15 amino acids.